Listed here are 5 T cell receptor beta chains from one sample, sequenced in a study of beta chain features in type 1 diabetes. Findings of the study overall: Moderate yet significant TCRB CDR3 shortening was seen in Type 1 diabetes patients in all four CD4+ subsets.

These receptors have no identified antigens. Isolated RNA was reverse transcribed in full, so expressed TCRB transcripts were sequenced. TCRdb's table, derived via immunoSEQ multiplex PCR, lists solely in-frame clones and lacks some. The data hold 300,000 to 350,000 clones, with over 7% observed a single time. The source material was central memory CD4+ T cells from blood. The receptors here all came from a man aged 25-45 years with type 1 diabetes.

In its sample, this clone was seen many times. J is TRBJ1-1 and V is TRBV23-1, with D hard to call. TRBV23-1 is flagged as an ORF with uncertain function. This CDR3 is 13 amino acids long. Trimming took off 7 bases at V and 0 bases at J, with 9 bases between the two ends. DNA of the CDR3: TGCGCCAGCACCACAGCGTTGAACACTGAAGCTTTCTTT. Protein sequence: CASTTALNTEAFF.

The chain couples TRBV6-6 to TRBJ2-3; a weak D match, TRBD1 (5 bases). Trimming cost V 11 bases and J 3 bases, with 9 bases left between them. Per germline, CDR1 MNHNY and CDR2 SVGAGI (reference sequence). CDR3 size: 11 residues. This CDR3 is CAAQGTDTQYF. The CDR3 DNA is TGTGCCGCCCAGGGAACAGATACGCAGTATTTT.

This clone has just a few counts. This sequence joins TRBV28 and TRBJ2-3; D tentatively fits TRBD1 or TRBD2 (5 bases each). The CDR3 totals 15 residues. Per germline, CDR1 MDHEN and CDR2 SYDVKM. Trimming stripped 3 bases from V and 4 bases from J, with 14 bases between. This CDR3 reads CASSFGVRGADTQYF. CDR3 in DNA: TGTGCCAGCAGTTTTGGAGTGAGGGGCGCAGATACGCAGTATTTT.

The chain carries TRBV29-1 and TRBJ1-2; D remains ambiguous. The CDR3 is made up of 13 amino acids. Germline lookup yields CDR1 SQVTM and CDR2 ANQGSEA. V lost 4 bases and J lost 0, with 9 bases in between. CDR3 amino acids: CSVGVPANYGYTF. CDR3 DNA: TGCAGCGTTGGAGTTCCAGCTAACTATGGCTACACCTTC.

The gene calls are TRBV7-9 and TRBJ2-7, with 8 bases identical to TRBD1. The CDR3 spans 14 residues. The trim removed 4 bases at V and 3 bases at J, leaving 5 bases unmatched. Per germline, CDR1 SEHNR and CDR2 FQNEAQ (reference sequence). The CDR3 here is CASSSSGGFYEQYF. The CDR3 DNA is TGTGCCAGCAGCTCGTCAGGGGGCTTCTACGAGCAGTACTTC.